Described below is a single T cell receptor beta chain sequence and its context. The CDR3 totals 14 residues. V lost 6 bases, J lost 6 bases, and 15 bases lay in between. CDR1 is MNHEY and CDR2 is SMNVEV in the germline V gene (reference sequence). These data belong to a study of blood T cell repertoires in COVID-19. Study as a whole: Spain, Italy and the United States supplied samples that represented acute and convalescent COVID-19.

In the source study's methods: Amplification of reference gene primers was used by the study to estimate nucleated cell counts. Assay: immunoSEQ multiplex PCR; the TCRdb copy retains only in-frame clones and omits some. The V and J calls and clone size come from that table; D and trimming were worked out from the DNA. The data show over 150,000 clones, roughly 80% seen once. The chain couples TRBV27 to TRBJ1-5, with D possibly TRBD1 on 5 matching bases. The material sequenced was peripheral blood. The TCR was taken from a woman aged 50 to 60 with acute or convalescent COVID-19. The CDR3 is CASSPGGAAQPQHF. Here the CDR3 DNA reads TGTGCCAGCAGCCCGGGGGGTGCCGCTCAGCCCCAGCATTTT.